The present T cell receptor (beta chain) was sequenced within a study of early T cells in non-severe SARS-CoV-2 infection. In TCRdb, the 5' RACE reads were re-called with MiXCR into one record per CDR3 protein. The table shows 70,000 to 95,000 distinct CDR3 sequences, with roughly 16% occurring only once. This clonotype was seen more than once but under ten times. Germline-derived CDR1 and CDR2 are MNHEY and SMNVEV (reference sequence). The V end was cut by 8 bases, the J end by 8 bases, with 10 bases between. CDR3 length: 11 residues. Specimen: whole blood. The receptor's source is an adult who was a healthcare worker with PCR-confirmed SARS-CoV-2 infection or an uninfected control (not recorded which). J is TRBJ2-1 and V is TRBV27; the D is unclear. The CDR3 coding sequence is TGTGCCAGCCCTCGTATGGATGAGCAGTTCTTC. Its translation is CASPRMDEQFF.